This is a list of T cell receptor beta chains from one sample in a study of early T cells in non-severe SARS-CoV-2 infection. TCRdb redid the calling of the 5' RACE reads with MiXCR, one entry per CDR3 protein. The sample contains about 26,000 distinct CDR3 sequences, 4% to 6% of which appear only once. The sample was whole blood. Every receptor here comes from an adult who was a healthcare worker with PCR-confirmed SARS-CoV-2 infection or an uninfected control (not recorded which). Each CDR3 is given with its conserved first and last residue. D genes are given only for firm matches. The size entry is marked missing in some rows and otherwise reads once, few, many or a size class.

V gene	clone size	J gene	D gene	CDR3 DNA	CDR3 protein
TRBV18	many	TRBJ2-3	TRBD2	TGTGCCAGCTCACCACCAGCGGGGGCTACAGATACGCAGTATTTT	CASSPPAGATDTQYF
TRBV5-5	many	TRBJ1-1	-	TGTGCCAGCAGCTTGACAGGAGAGAATGAAGCTTTCTTT	CASSLTGENEAFF
TRBV5-6	many	TRBJ1-5	TRBD1	TGTGCCAGCAGCTCAGGCGGACAGGGGTTCAATCAGCCCCAGCATTTT	CASSSGGQGFNQPQHF
TRBV7-2	many	TRBJ1-4	-	TGTGCCAGCAGCTTCGACAGCCTCTCGTCTTTTAATGAAAAACTGTTTTTT	CASSFDSLSSFNEKLFF
TRBV6-1	-	TRBJ2-3	-	TGTGCCAGCAGTCGCGGCCTGAGCACAGATACGCAGTATTTT	CASSRGLSTDTQYF
TRBV5-6	many	TRBJ2-7	-	TGTGCCAGCAGCTTACCTGGGGGTGGAGAGCAGTACTTC	CASSLPGGGEQYF
TRBV6-1	few	TRBJ2-2	-	TGTGCCAGCAGTGAAAGGGGGGAAGCGAACACCGGGGAGCTGTTTTTT	CASSERGEANTGELFF
TRBV30	-	TRBJ2-3	-	TGTGCCTGGAGTGTAGGCCAGGGTGCGCAGTATTTT	CAWSVGQGAQYF
TRBV2	-	TRBJ2-7	-	TGTGCCAGCAGTGCATACCCCTCCTGGGGGGGGCCAGCCTACGAGCAGTACTTC	CASSAYPSWGGPAYEQYF
TRBV12-3/TRBV12-4	few	TRBJ2-4	-	TGTGCCAGCAGTTTATCGGGGAGAGACATTCAGTACTTC	CASSLSGRDIQYF
TRBV30	medium-sized	TRBJ1-1	-	TGTGCCTGGACCCGAGGGGAGGGAGGGACGCCGAACACTGAAGCTTTCTTT	CAWTRGEGGTPNTEAFF
TRBV18	many	TRBJ2-7	TRBD1	TGTGCCAGCTCACCCGGACAGGGAAGCTCCTACGAGCAGTACTTC	CASSPGQGSSYEQYF
TRBV5-1	few	TRBJ2-1	TRBD1	TGCGCCAGCAGCAGGGGGACAGGGTCCAATGAGCAGTTCTTC	CASSRGTGSNEQFF
TRBV29-1	-	TRBJ2-5	-	TGCAGCGTTGGATCAGCCACGGGGACCCAGTACTTC	CSVGSATGTQYF
TRBV20-1	many	TRBJ2-7	TRBD2	TGCAGTGCTACGGGACTAGCGGGGGTCCAGGAGCAGTACTTC	CSATGLAGVQEQYF
TRBV7-2	many	TRBJ2-3	-	TGTGCCAGCAGCCCACAGACTAGCACAGATACGCAGTATTTT	CASSPQTSTDTQYF
TRBV4-3	-	TRBJ2-2	-	TGCGCCAGCAGCCAAGGGGCAGGGGTCACCGGGGAGCTGTTTTTT	CASSQGAGVTGELFF
TRBV5-6	-	TRBJ1-2	-	TGTGCCAGCAGCTTGTTCGGGGCAGGCATAAACTATGGCTACACCTTC	CASSLFGAGINYGYTF
TRBV3-1	many	TRBJ1-1	-	TGTGCCAGCAGCCAACTTTCAGAGAAAGCTTTCTTT	CASSQLSEKAFF
TRBV30	many	TRBJ2-7	TRBD1	TGTGCCTGGAGTGTGACCGGGACAGGGTACGAGCAGTACTTC	CAWSVTGTGYEQYF
TRBV6-5	few	TRBJ2-1	TRBD2	TGTGCCAGCAGTTACGCCCCTAGCGGCCACGTCGATGAGCAGTTCTTC	CASSYAPSGHVDEQFF
TRBV29-1	-	TRBJ2-5	-	TGCAGCGTCGGGGGAGCGGAAGAGACCCAGTACTTC	CSVGGAEETQYF
TRBV10-1	few	TRBJ2-3	-	TGCGCCAGCAGTGAGTCGGGAGCCCGCACAGATACGCAGTATTTT	CASSESGARTDTQYF
TRBV7-8	many	TRBJ2-7	-	TGTGCCAGCAGCTTAGGCCACAATCTATACGAGCAGTACTTC	CASSLGHNLYEQYF
TRBV30	many	TRBJ1-1	-	TGTGCCTGGAGGGGCGCCGGGCGGCCTGAAGCTTTCTTT	CAWRGAGRPEAFF
TRBV9	-	TRBJ2-1	-	TGTGCCAGCTGCGTAGAGGGGCAGGGCTACAATGAGCAGTTCTTC	CASCVEGQGYNEQFF
TRBV24-1	-	TRBJ2-1	-	TGTGCCACCAGTGATCGGGAGTACAATGAGCAGTTCTTC	CATSDREYNEQFF
TRBV7-6	many	TRBJ2-7	-	TGTGCCAGCAGCGCCCGGACAGATCCCTACGAGCAGTACTTC	CASSARTDPYEQYF
TRBV12-3/TRBV12-4	few	TRBJ2-7	-	TGTGCCAGCAGTCAGGATTACTACGAGCAGTACTTC	CASSQDYYEQYF
TRBV12-3/TRBV12-4	few	TRBJ2-7	TRBD1	TGTGCCAGCACCACCGGGACAGACTCGAATTCCTACGAGCAGTACTTC	CASTTGTDSNSYEQYF
TRBV5-1	-	TRBJ2-3	TRBD2	TGCGCCAGCAGCCTGCGGACTAGCGGGGGGGCCCCAGATACGCAGTATTTT	CASSLRTSGGAPDTQYF
TRBV3-1	few	TRBJ2-5	TRBD2	TGTGCCGCTCGGGGGGAACAAGAGACCCAGTACTTC	CAARGEQETQYF
TRBV5-5	many	TRBJ1-4	-	TGTGCCAGCAGCCCCCATGGGGGGAGCGTCGGTAATGAAAAACTGTTTTTT	CASSPHGGSVGNEKLFF
TRBV11-2	few	TRBJ1-4	TRBD1	TGTGCCAGCAGCTTCGGGACAGGGATGAACGAAAAACTGTTTTTT	CASSFGTGMNEKLFF
TRBV5-1	many	TRBJ1-2	-	TGCGCCAGCAGCTTGGATCGCCCGATCTATGGCTACACCTTC	CASSLDRPIYGYTF
TRBV20-1	many	TRBJ2-1	TRBD2	TGCAGTGCTCTAGCGGGGGGCCGTTCCTACAATGAGCAGTTCTTC	CSALAGGRSYNEQFF
TRBV20-1	many	TRBJ1-2	-	TGCAGTGCTAGAGCCCCAGGAGGAGAGGGGAGCTATGGCTACACCTTC	CSARAPGGEGSYGYTF
TRBV7-9	many	TRBJ1-1	TRBD1	TGTGCCAGCAGCTTAACGGGACAGGGGGCTTTCTTT	CASSLTGQGAFF
TRBV29-1	few	TRBJ2-7	TRBD1	TGCAGCGTTGAAGGAGGACAGGGTATCGAGCAGTACTTC	CSVEGGQGIEQYF
TRBV20-1	many	TRBJ2-5	TRBD2	TGCAGTGCTGGGACTAGCGGGGGACAAGAGACCCAGTACTTC	CSAGTSGGQETQYF
TRBV5-4	many	TRBJ2-7	-	TGTGCCAGCACCTCCGCCGACTTCGAGCAGTACTTC	CASTSADFEQYF
TRBV6-5	-	TRBJ2-7	-	TGTGCCAGCAGTCGACAGATGAGATACGAGCAGTACTTC	CASSRQMRYEQYF
TRBV12-3/TRBV12-4	many	TRBJ1-2	-	TGTGCCAGCAGTTTAGTCCCGGGTTCGGGCTATGGCTACACCTTC	CASSLVPGSGYGYTF
TRBV29-1	-	TRBJ2-3	-	TGCAGCGTTGAACTGGACCCGGTTGCAGATACGCAGTATTTT	CSVELDPVADTQYF
TRBV5-1	-	TRBJ2-3	TRBD2	TGCGCCAGCAGCTTGGTTCGAGAAGCTAGCGGGGTCACAGATACGCAGTATTTT	CASSLVREASGVTDTQYF